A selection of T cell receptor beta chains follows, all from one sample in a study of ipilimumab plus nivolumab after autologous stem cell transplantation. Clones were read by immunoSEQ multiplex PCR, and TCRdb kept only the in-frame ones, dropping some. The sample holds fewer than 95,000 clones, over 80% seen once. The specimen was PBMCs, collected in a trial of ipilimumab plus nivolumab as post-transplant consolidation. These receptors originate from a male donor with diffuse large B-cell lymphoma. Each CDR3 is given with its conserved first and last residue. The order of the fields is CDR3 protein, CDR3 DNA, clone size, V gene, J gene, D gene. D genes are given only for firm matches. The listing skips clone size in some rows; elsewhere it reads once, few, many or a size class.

CDR3: CATTTGQGAYSPLHF
DNA: TGTGCCACTACCACGGGACAGGGGGCATATTCACCCCTCCACTTT
size: .
V: TRBV27
J: TRBJ1-6
D: TRBD1

CDR3: CASSGPSGASTDTQYF
DNA: TGTGCCAGCAGTGGACCTAGCGGGGCTAGCACAGATACGCAGTATTTT
size: .
V: TRBV2
J: TRBJ2-3
D: TRBD2

CDR3: CASSGPRRRDTYNEQFF
DNA: TGTGCCAGCAGTGGCCCGCGCCGCCGGGACACCTACAATGAGCAGTTCTTC
size: .
V: TRBV6-4
J: TRBJ2-1
D: .

CDR3: CASTVGRSKNSPLHF
DNA: TGTGCCAGTACCGTGGGCCGTTCAAAAAATTCACCCCTCCACTTT
size: .
V: TRBV19
J: TRBJ1-6
D: .

CDR3: CASSVGGLTGNTIYF
DNA: TGTGCCAGCAGCGTAGGCGGACTAACTGGAAACACCATATATTTT
size: once
V: TRBV9
J: TRBJ1-3
D: .

CDR3: CASSERTLNTEAFF
DNA: TGTGCCAGCAGTGAACGGACCCTGAACACTGAAGCTTTCTTT
size: .
V: TRBV6-1
J: TRBJ1-1
D: .

CDR3: CASSFGGEGDTQYF
DNA: TGTGCCAGCAGCTTCGGGGGGGAAGGAGATACGCAGTATTTT
size: .
V: TRBV5-4
J: TRBJ2-3
D: TRBD2

CDR3: CASSLLAGLFGKTQYF
DNA: TGCGCCAGCAGCTTACTAGCGGGTCTCTTTGGCAAGACCCAGTACTTC
size: .
V: TRBV5-1
J: TRBJ2-5
D: TRBD2

CDR3: CASSPKLGTFYEQYF
DNA: TGTGCCAGCAGTCCAAAGCTGGGGACATTCTACGAGCAGTACTTC
size: .
V: TRBV6-1
J: TRBJ2-7
D: .

CDR3: CASSLTDFGGDEAFF
DNA: TGTGCCAGCAGCTTGACCGACTTCGGGGGTGATGAAGCTTTCTTT
size: .
V: TRBV13
J: TRBJ1-1
D: .

CDR3: CASGRPPGHEQFF
DNA: TGTGCCAGCGGACGCCCCCCCGGGCACGAGCAGTTCTTC
size: .
V: TRBV6-5
J: TRBJ2-1
D: .

CDR3: CASSFPGQGAGGYTF
DNA: TGTGCCAGCAGTTTTCCGGGACAGGGGGCGGGTGGCTACACCTTC
size: .
V: TRBV6-6
J: TRBJ1-2
D: TRBD1

CDR3: CASSGDSLTSGYTF
DNA: TGCGCCAGCAGCGGGGACAGTCTTACCAGTGGCTACACCTTC
size: .
V: TRBV5-1
J: TRBJ1-2
D: TRBD1

CDR3: CAWTTDRVTVNTEAFF
DNA: TGTGCCTGGACTACCGACCGTGTGACAGTTAACACTGAAGCTTTCTTT
size: .
V: TRBV30
J: TRBJ1-1
D: .

CDR3: CASSNRRATNEKLFF
DNA: TGTGCCAGCAGTAACCGACGGGCAACTAATGAAAAACTGTTTTTT
size: .
V: TRBV6-6
J: TRBJ1-4
D: .

CDR3: CASSEGGLVNVSGANVLTF
DNA: TGCGCCAGCAGTGAGGGGGGCCTGGTGAACGTCTCTGGGGCCAACGTCCTGACTTTC
size: .
V: TRBV10-1
J: TRBJ2-6
D: .

CDR3: CAISESGTGDSPLHF
DNA: TGTGCCATCAGTGAGTCAGGGACAGGGGACTCACCCCTCCACTTT
size: .
V: TRBV10-3
J: TRBJ1-6
D: TRBD1

CDR3: CASRGWAKKYEQYF
DNA: TGTGCCAGCAGGGGTTGGGCAAAAAAATACGAGCAGTACTTC
size: .
V: TRBV5-6
J: TRBJ2-7
D: .

CDR3: CASSLETGGINEQFF
DNA: TGTGCCAGCAGCTTGGAGACAGGGGGCATCAATGAGCAGTTCTTC
size: once
V: TRBV5-4
J: TRBJ2-1
D: TRBD1

CDR3: CASSPLMAGELFF
DNA: TGCGCCAGCAGCCCCCTGATGGCCGGGGAGCTGTTTTTT
size: .
V: TRBV4-1
J: TRBJ2-2
D: .

CDR3: CASTGQGNEKLFF
DNA: TGTGCCAGCACAGGACAGGGTAATGAAAAACTGTTTTTT
size: .
V: TRBV9
J: TRBJ1-4
D: TRBD1

CDR3: CASSDVSGSYEQYF
DNA: TGCGCCAGCAGCGACGTTAGCGGGAGCTACGAGCAGTACTTC
size: .
V: TRBV5-1
J: TRBJ2-7
D: TRBD2

CDR3: CASSVDGGGNQPQHF
DNA: TGTGCCAGCAGCGTAGACGGGGGCGGAAATCAGCCCCAGCATTTT
size: once
V: TRBV9
J: TRBJ1-5
D: .

CDR3: CSARRGPEAFF
DNA: TGCAGTGCCCGACGGGGCCCTGAAGCTTTCTTT
size: .
V: TRBV20-1
J: TRBJ1-1
D: .

CDR3: CASRTRQWTEAFF
DNA: TGCGCCAGCAGAACCAGACAATGGACTGAAGCTTTCTTT
size: .
V: TRBV5-1
J: TRBJ1-1
D: .

CDR3: CASNAPGQSNYGYTF
DNA: TGTGCCAGCAACGCCCCGGGACAGTCTAACTATGGCTACACCTTC
size: few
V: TRBV6-1
J: TRBJ1-2
D: TRBD1

CDR3: CASRPGTSGGLNEQFF
DNA: TGTGCCAGCAGACCCGGGACTAGCGGGGGTCTCAATGAGCAGTTCTTC
size: .
V: TRBV2
J: TRBJ2-1
D: TRBD2

CDR3: CASGENFSWLGRRTGVYEQYF
DNA: TGTGCCAGCGGGGAAAATTTTTCGTGGCTGGGTCGGAGGACAGGGGTCTACGAGCAGTACTTC
size: once
V: TRBV28
J: TRBJ2-7
D: TRBD1

CDR3: CASSIDLGGYTDTQYF
DNA: TGTGCCAGTAGTATAGATCTGGGAGGGTACACAGATACGCAGTATTTT
size: .
V: TRBV19
J: TRBJ2-3
D: TRBD2

CDR3: CASSELAGGPQETQYF
DNA: TGTGCCAGCAGTGAACTAGCGGGGGGCCCCCAAGAGACCCAGTACTTC
size: .
V: TRBV6-1
J: TRBJ2-5
D: TRBD2

CDR3: CASSLILRGQGNEQYF
DNA: TGTGCCAGCAGCTTAATCTTGCGGGGGCAGGGGAACGAGCAGTACTTC
size: .
V: TRBV7-9
J: TRBJ2-7
D: .

CDR3: CASSSRAPYNSPLHF
DNA: TGTGCCAGCAGTTCGAGGGCCCCATATAATTCACCCCTCCACTTT
size: .
V: TRBV27
J: TRBJ1-6
D: .

CDR3: CASSLPPAHGYTF
DNA: TGTGCCAGCAGCTTGCCGCCAGCACATGGCTACACCTTC
size: .
V: TRBV5-4
J: TRBJ1-2
D: .

CDR3: CAIRGTSSYEQYF
DNA: TGTGCCATCAGAGGGACGTCTTCCTACGAGCAGTACTTC
size: .
V: TRBV10-3
J: TRBJ2-7
D: .